This T cell receptor (beta chain) emerged from a study of blood T cell repertoires in COVID-19. Study summary: Researchers got acute and convalescent COVID-19 samples from the United States, Italy and Spain. From T cells, B-cell-depleted T cells, or PBMCs came the material, which was cDNA or gDNA.

Original data processing: Reference gene primers were amplified, and this amplification served to estimate nucleated cell counts. The table came from immunoSEQ multiplex PCR; TCRdb's copy has only in-frame clones and leaves some out. That table supplies the V and J calls and clone size; D and trimming were determined from the DNA. The table shows about 190,000 clones, with around 89% occurring only once. This CDR3 region has 16 residues. CDR1 SGHRS and CDR2 YFSETQ come from the germline V gene. Trimming left V 0 bases short and J 0 bases short, with 13 bases between. Sequenced sample: peripheral blood. V usage is TRBV5-1 and J usage is TRBJ2-7, with a tentative D call TRBD1 (5 bases). The clonotype was recovered from a human donor in a cohort sampled during active COVID-19. The CDR3 coding sequence is TGCGCCAGCAGCTTGGTTCCGGCAGGGAACTCCTACGAGCAGTACTTC. This encodes CASSLVPAGNSYEQYF.